This is a list of T cell receptor beta chains from one sample in a study of cytomegalovirus exposure and HLA in healthy donors. The repertoire was sequenced with immunoSEQ multiplex PCR; TCRdb's copy has only in-frame clones and lacks some. This table holds some 190,000 clones, 75% to 85% found once. Sequencing was done on a sample of PBMCs. These receptors were obtained from a man aged 18 to 30 in good health and CMV-seronegative. The CDR3 runs from the conserved cysteine through the conserved F or W. Each record gives: clone size, D gene, V gene, J gene, CDR3 protein, CDR3 DNA. The D gene is left open where the match is weak. The size of a clone is reported for some rows only, either as once, few or many, or as a class for expanded clones.

size: -; D: -; V: TRBV7-2; J: TRBJ2-2; CDR3: CASSLEGATGELFF; DNA: TGTGCCAGCAGCTTAGAAGGGGCCACCGGGGAGCTGTTTTTT
size: -; D: -; V: TRBV6-1; J: TRBJ1-5; CDR3: CASAAVANQPQHF; DNA: TGTGCCAGCGCGGCAGTAGCCAATCAGCCCCAGCATTTT
size: few; D: -; V: TRBV30; J: TRBJ1-1; CDR3: CAWSVSTASYTEAFF; DNA: TGTGCCTGGAGTGTTAGTACAGCATCCTACACTGAAGCTTTCTTT
size: -; D: -; V: TRBV30; J: TRBJ1-3; CDR3: CAWSTGPGNTIYF; DNA: TGTGCCTGGAGTACAGGTCCTGGAAACACCATATATTTT
size: -; D: -; V: TRBV7-2; J: TRBJ2-7; CDR3: CASSRDLSYEQYF; DNA: TGTGCCAGCAGCCGGGACTTGTCCTACGAGCAGTACTTC
size: -; D: TRBD2; V: TRBV10-3; J: TRBJ2-1; CDR3: CAISEPPSGEQFF; DNA: TGTGCCATCAGTGAACCCCCTAGCGGAGAGCAGTTCTTC
size: -; D: TRBD1; V: TRBV11-2; J: TRBJ1-1; CDR3: CASSPGGGGPRTEAFF; DNA: TGTGCCAGCAGCCCAGGGGGTGGGGGGCCGCGCACTGAAGCTTTCTTT
size: few; D: TRBD1; V: TRBV6-1; J: TRBJ2-3; CDR3: CASRSGQGSDTQYF; DNA: TGTGCCAGCAGGTCAGGACAGGGTAGCGATACGCAGTATTTT
size: -; D: TRBD2; V: TRBV6-6; J: TRBJ2-7; CDR3: CASSYGREGEQYF; DNA: TGTGCCAGCAGTTACGGTCGGGAGGGCGAGCAGTACTTC
size: -; D: TRBD2; V: TRBV7-2; J: TRBJ2-2; CDR3: CASSRRVGGSFAGELFF; DNA: TGTGCCAGCAGCCGCCGTGTCGGCGGGAGTTTTGCCGGGGAGCTGTTTTTT
size: -; D: -; V: TRBV5-6; J: TRBJ1-2; CDR3: CASSLLRARNYGYTF; DNA: TGTGCCAGCAGCTTGCTCAGGGCCCGTAACTATGGCTACACCTTC
size: -; D: TRBD1; V: TRBV18; J: TRBJ2-5; CDR3: CASSQGTGKGETQYF; DNA: TGTGCCAGCTCACAGGGGACAGGGAAGGGAGAGACCCAGTACTTC
size: few; D: TRBD2; V: TRBV18; J: TRBJ2-3; CDR3: CASSHVGTSGSTDTQYF; DNA: TGTGCCAGCTCACACGTCGGGACTAGCGGGAGTACAGATACGCAGTATTTT
size: -; D: -; V: TRBV5-1; J: TRBJ2-1; CDR3: CASSFDGGPYNEQFF; DNA: TGCGCCAGCAGCTTTGACGGAGGGCCCTACAATGAGCAGTTCTTC
size: -; D: -; V: TRBV7-3; J: TRBJ2-1; CDR3: CASSLVRTDKGEQFF; DNA: TGTGCCAGCAGCTTAGTACGCACAGACAAGGGGGAGCAGTTCTTC
size: once; D: -; V: TRBV19; J: TRBJ1-2; CDR3: CASMGREDF; DNA: TGTGCCAGTATGGGCAGGGAAGATTTC
size: once; D: TRBD1; V: TRBV7-9; J: TRBJ1-2; CDR3: CASSSLGQRPNYGYTF; DNA: TGTGCCAGCAGCTCCCTGGGACAGCGTCCTAACTATGGCTACACCTTC
size: -; D: TRBD1; V: TRBV4-3; J: TRBJ2-7; CDR3: CASSQEYSGGGYEQYF; DNA: TGCGCCAGCAGCCAAGAGTACTCAGGGGGCGGGTACGAGCAGTACTTC
size: -; D: -; V: TRBV18; J: TRBJ2-3; CDR3: CASSLRTASTDTQYF; DNA: TGTGCCAGCTCACTAAGGACAGCTAGCACAGATACGCAGTATTTT
size: -; D: TRBD1; V: TRBV19; J: TRBJ1-4; CDR3: CASSLALKDRGLEKLFF; DNA: TGTGCCAGTAGTCTCGCCCTGAAGGACAGGGGGCTCGAAAAACTGTTTTTT
size: -; D: TRBD1; V: TRBV27; J: TRBJ2-7; CDR3: CASSSGGRYEQYF; DNA: TGTGCCAGCAGTTCAGGGGGCAGGTACGAGCAGTACTTC
size: -; D: TRBD1; V: TRBV27; J: TRBJ1-2; CDR3: CASSISQGVKGYGYTF; DNA: TGTGCCAGCAGTATCTCACAGGGGGTGAAGGGCTATGGCTACACCTTC
size: few; D: -; V: TRBV11-3; J: TRBJ1-1; CDR3: CASSLGRRAFF; DNA: TGTGCCAGCAGCCTAGGGCGGCGAGCTTTCTTT
size: -; D: TRBD1; V: TRBV5-6; J: TRBJ2-7; CDR3: CASSFGTVSYEQYF; DNA: TGTGCCAGCAGCTTCGGGACAGTCTCCTACGAGCAGTACTTC
size: -; D: -; V: TRBV7-2; J: TRBJ2-3; CDR3: CASTLTGLTTDTQYF; DNA: TGTGCCAGCACCCTCACGGGACTTACCACAGATACGCAGTATTTT
size: -; D: TRBD1; V: TRBV4-3; J: TRBJ1-2; CDR3: CASSQDWGQGFHGYTF; DNA: TGCGCCAGCAGCCAAGATTGGGGACAGGGATTTCATGGCTACACCTTC
size: once; D: TRBD1; V: TRBV11-3; J: TRBJ1-1; CDR3: CASSFLIGTGSNTEAFF; DNA: TGTGCCAGCAGCTTCCTAATAGGGACAGGATCGAACACTGAAGCTTTCTTT
size: -; D: TRBD2; V: TRBV28; J: TRBJ2-3; CDR3: CASSLPGTSGGPTDTQYF; DNA: TGTGCCAGCAGTTTACCGGGGACTAGCGGGGGACCCACAGATACGCAGTATTTT
size: few; D: TRBD1; V: TRBV5-4; J: TRBJ2-3; CDR3: CASSWDRGTDTQYF; DNA: TGTGCCAGCAGCTGGGACAGGGGAACAGATACGCAGTATTTT
size: -; D: TRBD2; V: TRBV18; J: TRBJ2-1; CDR3: CASSPGIAGGISYNEQFF; DNA: TGTGCCAGCTCACCGGGAATAGCGGGGGGCATTTCCTACAATGAGCAGTTCTTC
size: -; D: TRBD1; V: TRBV15; J: TRBJ2-6; CDR3: CATSSAGQAISGANVLTF; DNA: TGTGCCACCAGCAGCGCGGGACAGGCGATCTCTGGGGCCAACGTCCTGACTTTC
size: -; D: -; V: TRBV5-8; J: TRBJ1-3; CDR3: CASSLGRTFFSGNTIYF; DNA: TGTGCCAGCAGCTTGGGACGGACTTTTTTCTCTGGAAACACCATATATTTT
size: -; D: -; V: TRBV30; J: TRBJ2-7; CDR3: CAWSLTGPYGEQYF; DNA: TGTGCCTGGAGTTTGACAGGTCCCTACGGCGAGCAGTACTTC
size: once; D: -; V: TRBV2; J: TRBJ1-1; CDR3: CASRDDSAGDTEAFF; DNA: TGTGCCAGCAGGGACGACTCCGCGGGGGACACTGAAGCTTTCTTT
size: -; D: TRBD1; V: TRBV28; J: TRBJ1-4; CDR3: CASSSTGQGGEKLFF; DNA: TGTGCCAGCAGTTCGACGGGACAGGGAGGAGAAAAACTGTTTTTT
size: -; D: TRBD1; V: TRBV18; J: TRBJ2-7; CDR3: CASSESGTGWYEQYF; DNA: TGTGCCAGCTCTGAATCCGGGACAGGGTGGTACGAGCAGTACTTC
size: -; D: TRBD1; V: TRBV7-9; J: TRBJ1-4; CDR3: CASSMTGGREKLFF; DNA: TGTGCCAGCAGCATGACAGGGGGCAGGGAAAAACTGTTTTTT
size: -; D: -; V: TRBV30; J: TRBJ1-5; CDR3: CAWSGQAVGEPQHF; DNA: TGTGCCTGGAGTGGACAGGCGGTAGGGGAGCCCCAGCATTTT
size: -; D: TRBD1; V: TRBV9; J: TRBJ1-6; CDR3: CASSVGNRGLSPLHF; DNA: TGTGCCAGCAGCGTAGGGAACAGGGGTTTGTCACCCCTCCACTTT